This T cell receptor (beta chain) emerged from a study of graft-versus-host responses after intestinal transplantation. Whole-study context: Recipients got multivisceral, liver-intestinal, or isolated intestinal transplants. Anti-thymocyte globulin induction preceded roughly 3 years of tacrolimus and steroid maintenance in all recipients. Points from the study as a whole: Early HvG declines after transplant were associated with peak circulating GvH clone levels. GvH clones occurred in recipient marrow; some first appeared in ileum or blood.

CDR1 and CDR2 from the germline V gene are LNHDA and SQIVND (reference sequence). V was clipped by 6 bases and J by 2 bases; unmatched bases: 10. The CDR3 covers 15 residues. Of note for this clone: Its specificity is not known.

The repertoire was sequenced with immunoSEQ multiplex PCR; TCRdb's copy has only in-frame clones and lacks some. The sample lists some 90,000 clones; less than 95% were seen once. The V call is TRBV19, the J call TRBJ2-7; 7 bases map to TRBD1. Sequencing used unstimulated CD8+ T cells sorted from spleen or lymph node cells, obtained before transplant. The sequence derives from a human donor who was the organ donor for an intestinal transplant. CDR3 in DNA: TGTGCCAGTAGCAAAAAAGGGGACAGTGCCTACGAGCAGTACTTC. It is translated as CASSKKGDSAYEQYF.